This T cell receptor (beta chain) is drawn from a study of monozygotic twins with inflammatory bowel disease. As regards this clonotype: Its specificity is unknown.

This CDR3 comprises 17 residues. Germline lookup yields CDR1 SGHRS and CDR2 YFSETQ. There were approximately 3,800 ng of total RNA used for each TCR library. UMIs were attached via template switching, each with a 6-nucleotide sample barcode. Two nested PCRs, of about 16 and 10 cycles, processed TCRalpha and TCRbeta cDNA. No DNA is given; TCRdb re-called the 5' RACE reads and lists each CDR3 protein once. This sample carries about 160,000 distinct CDR3 sequences, with 2.4% going to the ten biggest clones. Study outcomes and limitations: Healthy co-twins had higher TCRbeta inverse Simpson diversity than their IBD twins.

The chain carries TRBV5-1 and TRBJ2-3; TCRdb's D call, TRBD1, is unchecked because there is no DNA. The clonotype was recovered from a human donor with ulcerative colitis or Crohn's disease, or a healthy co-twin of an affected twin (not recorded which). The sequencing sample was made of blood. This CDR3 reads CASSLPVDGAGTDTQYF.